This is a list of T cell receptor beta chains from one sample in a study of blood T cells in healthy people across ages. TCRdb processed the 5' RACE reads anew with MiXCR; each CDR3 protein has one entry. The table includes around 800,000 distinct CDR3 sequences, around a quarter detected once. This sample also appeared in a second study, on T cells of mothers and their children.

Sequencing input: blood. The receptors derive from a boy aged 10-17 years in good health. Both conserved end residues are part of each CDR3. The D gene is left open where the match is weak. Clone size is not always given. Where it is, it says once, few, many or a class for expanded clones.

D gene | J gene | clone size | V gene | CDR3 DNA | CDR3 protein
TRBD1 | TRBJ1-2 | few | TRBV25-1 | TGTGCCAGCAGTGATTGGTCTGAAGTAGGGACAGGGGGAGGCTACACCTTC | CASSDWSEVGTGGGYTF
. | TRBJ1-2 | few | TRBV7-2 | TGTGCCAGCAGCTACCTTTGGGACGGTTATGGCTACACCTTC | CASSYLWDGYGYTF
TRBD2 | TRBJ2-5 | . | TRBV5-1 | TGCGCCAGCAGCCCCCGGCGGGGGGGTATCCAAGAGACCCAGTACTTC | CASSPRRGGIQETQYF
. | TRBJ2-7 | many | TRBV7-9 | TGTGCCAGCAGCTTCGTGGGCGGGGGCCAGTACGAGCAGTACTTC | CASSFVGGGQYEQYF
. | TRBJ1-5 | few | TRBV6-4 | TGTGCCAGCAGTGAAACGGGGGACGGCAATCAGCCCCAGCATTTT | CASSETGDGNQPQHF
TRBD1 | TRBJ2-1 | few | TRBV29-1 | TGCAGCGTTGAACGTACAGGGGGCCCCGAGAATGAGCAGTTCTTC | CSVERTGGPENEQFF
. | TRBJ1-2 | few | TRBV28 | TGTGCCAGCAGTAACGAAGGGGTGGCTAACTATGGCTACACCTTC | CASSNEGVANYGYTF
. | TRBJ2-5 | many | TRBV12-3/TRBV12-4 | TGTGCCAGCAGTCCCTCGGCCCTAGGAGAGACCCAGTACTTC | CASSPSALGETQYF
TRBD2 | TRBJ2-1 | few | TRBV3-1 | TGTGCCACCAAACCCCTAGCGGGGGGACATAATGAGCAGTTCTTC | CATKPLAGGHNEQFF
TRBD1 | TRBJ1-2 | few | TRBV12-3/TRBV12-4 | TGTGCCAGCAGTCCCGACAGGGGGAGAGGCTACACCTTC | CASSPDRGRGYTF
. | TRBJ2-6 | few | TRBV9 | TGTGCCAGCAGCCAAACCTATCCTTCTGGGGCCAACGTCCTGACTTTC | CASSQTYPSGANVLTF
TRBD1 | TRBJ1-1 | few | TRBV29-1 | TGCAGCGTTCCGACAGGGGGACACACTGAAGCTTTCTTT | CSVPTGGHTEAFF
. | TRBJ2-5 | . | TRBV20-1 | TGCAGTGCTAGTGTCACTAGACGGGGGGAGACCCAGTACTTC | CSASVTRRGETQYF
. | TRBJ2-1 | . | TRBV11-2 | TGTGCCAGCAGCCCGCCTACTATGGGCACCTACAATGAGCAGTTCTTC | CASSPPTMGTYNEQFF
. | TRBJ1-6 | . | TRBV6-1 | TGTGCCAGCAGTGAAGGCATGGCTAATTCACCCCTCCACTTT | CASSEGMANSPLHF
TRBD1 | TRBJ2-1 | . | TRBV24-1 | TGTGCCACCATCCCTCCGGGACAGGGGGCTTGGGAGCAGTTCTTC | CATIPPGQGAWEQFF
. | TRBJ2-5 | . | TRBV10-3 | TGTGCCATCAGGAGAACCCCCGAAGAGACCCAGTACTTC | CAIRRTPEETQYF
. | TRBJ2-5 | few | TRBV2 | TGTGCCAGCAAGAGGTACCTACAGGGGAGGGAGACCCAGTACTTC | CASKRYLQGRETQYF
. | TRBJ2-7 | few | TRBV30 | TGTGCCTGGAGTGCCAGATACGAGCAGTACTTC | CAWSARYEQYF
. | TRBJ2-1 | . | TRBV19 | TGTGCCAGTAGTAGTACGGGATACTCCTACAATGAGCAGTTCTTC | CASSSTGYSYNEQFF
. | TRBJ2-5 | . | TRBV6-5 | TGTGCCAGCAGTGACAACATCGAGGGAGAGACCCAGTACTTC | CASSDNIEGETQYF
. | TRBJ1-6 | . | TRBV5-1 | TGCGCCAGCAGCTTGGACAGGGTCGGGTCACCCCTCCACTTT | CASSLDRVGSPLHF
. | TRBJ2-6 | . | TRBV6-5 | TGTGCCAGCGATCTCGAGGCCGGGGCCAACGTCCTGACTTTC | CASDLEAGANVLTF
. | TRBJ2-1 | . | TRBV3-1 | TGTGCCAGCAGCCAGCAGGGTTTGGTCAATGAGCAGTTCTTC | CASSQQGLVNEQFF
. | TRBJ1-2 | . | TRBV18 | TGTGCCAGCTCACCAGTCCCAAGGGACCACTATGGCTACACCTTC | CASSPVPRDHYGYTF
TRBD2 | TRBJ2-1 | . | TRBV12-3/TRBV12-4 | TGTGCCAGCAGTGTGACTAGCGGGGGGGCGCATGAGCAGTTCTTC | CASSVTSGGAHEQFF
. | TRBJ2-5 | few | TRBV7-8 | TGTGCCAGCGCTGCAGAGACCCAGTACTTC | CASAAETQYF
. | TRBJ2-3 | . | TRBV20-1 | TGCAGTGCTAGTACGGGCCCCGCAGATACGCAGTATTTT | CSASTGPADTQYF
. | TRBJ1-2 | . | TRBV5-1 | TGCGCCAGCAGCTTTTTCGGGGATTCCGAAGGCTACACCTTC | CASSFFGDSEGYTF
TRBD1 | TRBJ2-4 | few | TRBV28 | TGTGCCAGGTTACAGGGGATCCCTGTCATTCAGTACTTC | CARLQGIPVIQYF
. | TRBJ2-2 | . | TRBV7-9 | TGTGCCAGCAGCCCTCTTATTAGTGCGGGGGAGCTGTTTTTT | CASSPLISAGELFF
. | TRBJ2-7 | few | TRBV7-8 | TGTGCCAGCAGCCTGGTGATCGCGGACGAGCAGTACTTC | CASSLVIADEQYF
. | TRBJ1-4 | . | TRBV6-1 | TGTGCCAGCAGTGACAGGTCGGGGTATGAAAAACTGTTTTTT | CASSDRSGYEKLFF
. | TRBJ2-2 | . | TRBV5-1 | TGCGCCAGCAGCTTGATCCGGGGAGACACCGGGGAGCTGTTTTTT | CASSLIRGDTGELFF
. | TRBJ2-3 | once | TRBV12-3/TRBV12-4 | TGTGCCAGCAGTTCCCTGGGGGTGAGCACAGATACGCAGTATTTT | CASSSLGVSTDTQYF
. | TRBJ2-2 | . | TRBV12-3/TRBV12-4 | TGTGCCGGCCGGGGAGGGGAGCTGTTTTTT | CAGRGGELFF
. | TRBJ1-4 | . | TRBV2 | TGTGCCAGCAGTGAGTGGAGGCGCGAAAAACTGTTTTTT | CASSEWRREKLFF